This T cell receptor beta chain was found in a study of T cells in Graves' hyperthyroidism and ophthalmopathy. The germline V gene encodes CDR1 SGDLS and CDR2 YYNGEE. V was clipped by 0 bases and J by 3 bases; unmatched bases: 8. The CDR3 length is 17 residues. This clonotype was counted a few times. RNA transcripts gave rise to amplified TCR beta CDR3 regions. RT-PCR in the first round (using the HTBI primer set) targeted the TCR CDR3. MiXCR, run by TCRdb on the multiplex PCR reads, gives a single entry per CDR3 protein. The sample carries under 350,000 distinct CDR3 sequences, 15% to 20% recorded once.

The sequence was collected from a woman in her forties or fifties with Graves' hyperthyroidism. J is TRBJ2-3 and V is TRBV9; 9 bases match TRBD1. Source material: blood. Written as DNA, the CDR3 is TGTGCCAGCAGCGTAGGATGGGGACAGGGCTTAACAGATACGCAGTATTTT. Residues: CASSVGWGQGLTDTQYF.